Shown below are 26 T cell receptor beta chains from a single sample sequenced in a study of T cells after posttransplantation cyclophosphamide. The naive gate required viable CD3+CD4+ or CD3+CD8+ cells with CCR7+CD45RA+CD45RO-CD95-CD27+CD28+ phenotype. Profiling relied on immunoSEQ multiplex PCR, and the TCRdb table lists in-frame clones only, not all of them. This table has tens of thousands of clones, around 98% appearing once. The sequencing input was naive CD4+ T cells sorted from PBMCs. These TCRs come from a man aged 45-65 years in good health, CMV-negative, and a related stem cell transplant donor.

This sequence joins TRBV29-1 and TRBJ2-7, with unresolved D. Germline V gives CDR1 SQVTM, CDR2 ANQGSEA. Trimming removed 5 bases from V and 2 bases from J, with 7 bases in between. The CDR3 covers 11 residues. CDR3 sequence reads: CSVQTPYEQYF. The DNA of the CDR3 is TGCAGCGTTCAAACTCCCTACGAGCAGTACTTC.

The chain employs TRBV5-1 and TRBJ1-5; 7 nucleotides line up with TRBD1. V was pared by 4 bases and J by 0 bases, with 4 bases of the junction left unmatched. This CDR3 is 15 amino acids long. Germline CDR1 and CDR2: SGHRS and YFSETQ. This CDR3 is CASSPGQISNQPQHF. The CDR3 coding sequence is TGCGCCAGCAGCCCGGGACAGATTAGCAATCAGCCCCAGCATTTT.

The chain joins TRBV6-5 to TRBJ1-1; 8 bases are a match to TRBD1. This CDR3 comprises 14 residues. The trim removed 6 bases at V and 7 bases at J, leaving 10 bases unmatched. Germline CDR1 MNHEY, CDR2 SVGAGI. DNA of the CDR3: TGTGCCAGCAGCCAGGGACAGGCATCGGTTGAAGCTTTCTTT. This encodes CASSQGQASVEAFF.

The V call is TRBV9, the J call TRBJ2-2, with D tentatively TRBD2 (6 bases). Germline V lookup: CDR1 SGDLS, CDR2 YYNGEE. The CDR3 totals 16 residues. Between the trimmed V and J ends, which lost 7 bases and 5 bases, there was a span of 21 bases. Here the CDR3 DNA reads TGTGCCAGCTCTCGCCCCGGGGCCGGAGGGACCGGGGAGCTGTTTTTT. Translated, it gives CASSRPGAGGTGELFF.

J is TRBJ2-2 and V is TRBV11-1; 8 bases are shared with TRBD2. CDR1 is SGHAT, CDR2 FQDESV, per germline (reference sequence). The length of the CDR3 is 15 residues. V gave up 5 bases and J gave up 5 bases; unmatched junction bases: 7. CDR3 sequence (DNA): TGTGCCAGCAGCCTTAGACTAGCGCGGACCGGGGAGCTGTTTTTT. Protein sequence: CASSLRLARTGELFF.

V usage is TRBV7-2 and J usage is TRBJ1-5, with D possibly being TRBD1 (6 bases). The CDR3 contains 15 residues. Between the trimmed V and J ends, which lost 1 base and 6 bases, there was a span of 13 bases. Germline V gives CDR1 SGHTA, CDR2 FQGNSA. This CDR3 reads CASSLGGPGRQPQHF. As DNA, the CDR3 is TGTGCCAGCAGCTTAGGGGGGCCGGGACGTCAGCCCCAGCATTTT.

The chain joins TRBV7-2 to TRBJ1-1; D is perhaps TRBD1 (5 bases). V was shortened by 1 base and J by 5 bases, with 14 bases between the two germline ends. The germline gives CDR1 SGHTA, CDR2 FQGNSA. This CDR3 has 15 residues. CDR3 amino acids: CASSLGTGVWTEAFF. Written as DNA, the CDR3 is TGTGCCAGCAGCTTAGGTACGGGGGTTTGGACTGAAGCTTTCTTT.

The chain is built from TRBV5-1 and TRBJ2-2; D is perhaps TRBD2 (6 bases). Germline CDR1 and CDR2: SGHRS and YFSETQ. CDR3 length: 20 residues. V dropped 2 bases and J dropped 4 bases, with 27 bases sitting between them. CDR3 in DNA: TGCGCCAGCAGCTTTCCCGTACCCCGGAGAGCGGGCTGGGGCACCGGGGAGCTGTTTTTT. This translates into CASSFPVPRRAGWGTGELFF.

Here the CDR3 reads CASSGRTDPYEQYF. The CDR3 bases are TGTGCCAGCTCAGGAAGAACAGATCCCTACGAGCAGTACTTC. The V gene is TRBV6-4, the J gene TRBJ2-7; no definite D call. This CDR3 has 14 residues. The V gene lost 8 bases and the J gene lost 2 bases, with 16 bases spanning the gap. Germline assignment: CDR1 MRHNA and CDR2 SNTAGT.

The rearrangement joins TRBV7-2 to TRBJ2-5, with 9 positions matching TRBD2. The CDR3 runs to 14 residues. Germline loops: CDR1 SGHTA, CDR2 FQGNSA. V trimming: 2 bases; J trimming: 4 bases; junction bases outside the gene matches: 2. The CDR3 is CASSLPGLAETQYF. CDR3 DNA: TGTGCCAGCAGCTTACCGGGACTAGCAGAGACCCAGTACTTC.

This clone was observed a few times. The genes are TRBV10-3 and TRBJ1-4, with 7 nucleotides matching TRBD1. This CDR3 is built from 15 residues. Germline values: CDR1 ENHRY, CDR2 SYGVKD. The trim removed 3 bases at V and 5 bases at J, leaving 6 bases unmatched. CDR3 DNA: TGTGCCATCAGTGACACGACAGGGACCAATGAAAAACTGTTTTTT. Protein product: CAISDTTGTNEKLFF.

CDR3 sequence: CASSEGQGDGETQYF. As DNA, the CDR3 is TGCGCCAGCAGCGAGGGACAGGGAGATGGAGAGACCCAGTACTTC. The chain is built from TRBV5-1 and TRBJ2-5; TRBD1 aligns across 9 bases. Germline CDR1 SGHRS, CDR2 YFSETQ. The CDR3 length is 15 residues. V shed 4 bases, J shed 4 bases, and the junction held 8 bases outside the gene matches.

The chain uses TRBV5-1 and TRBJ1-2; TRBD1 is a possible D gene (6 bases). Germline V gives CDR1 SGHRS, CDR2 YFSETQ. The CDR3 is 14 residues long. Trimming took off 4 bases at V and 2 bases at J, with 12 bases between the two ends. CDR3 in amino acids: CASSVTGINYGYTF. CDR3 coding DNA: TGCGCCAGCAGCGTCACAGGGATCAACTATGGCTACACCTTC.

The gene calls are TRBV7-2 and TRBJ1-2; 8 nucleotides align to TRBD1. Per the germline V gene, CDR1 is SGHTA and CDR2 is FQGNSA. J lost 4 bases, V lost 8 bases, and 12 bases had no gene match. The length of the CDR3 is 15 residues. The CDR3 loop is CASGWTGQSLYGYTF. The DNA of the CDR3 is TGTGCCAGCGGGTGGACAGGGCAATCCCTCTATGGCTACACCTTC.

This rearrangement joins TRBV7-9 to TRBJ2-5; tentatively, D is TRBD1 (5 bases). The CDR3 length is 16 residues. Trimming took 1 base from V and 4 from J, leaving 16 bases between them. Germline V gives CDR1 SEHNR, CDR2 FQNEAQ (reference sequence). For the CDR3, the DNA is TGTGCCAGCAGCTTAGTCCACAGGAGAGCAGGAGAGACCCAGTACTTC. This encodes CASSLVHRRAGETQYF.

The rearrangement links TRBV20-1 to TRBJ2-3; no firm D call. The germline V gene has CDR1 DFQATT and CDR2 SNEGSKA (reference sequence). V was shortened by 2 bases and J by 6 bases, with 6 bases between the two germline ends. The CDR3 consists of 11 residues. The CDR3 DNA reads TGCAGTGCTAGAAATTCTGATACGCAGTATTTT. Translated, it gives CSARNSDTQYF.

CDR3: CASSLLDSYGYTF. The CDR3 nucleotides are TGTGCCAGCAGTTTACTCGACAGCTATGGCTACACCTTC. The V gene is TRBV28, the J gene TRBJ1-2; possible D gene TRBD1, 5 bases. V was cut by 2 bases and J by 4 bases, with 8 bases left in between. CDR3 size: 13 residues. Germline loops: CDR1 MDHEN, CDR2 SYDVKM.

The chain joins TRBV7-9 to TRBJ1-1, with a weak D call TRBD1 (6 bases). Trimming cost V 4 bases and J 3 bases, with 15 bases left between them. The V gene's germline CDR1 is SEHNR and CDR2 FQNEAQ (reference sequence). The CDR3 length is 15 residues. DNA of the CDR3: TGTGCCAGCAGCTCTCCGGGAGGGGGAGACACTGAAGCTTTCTTT. Translated: CASSSPGGGDTEAFF.

V is TRBV9 and J is TRBJ2-1; tentatively, D is TRBD2 (5 bases). Germline V CDR1 and CDR2: SGDLS, YYNGEE. This CDR3 comprises 15 residues. The germline V and J ends were trimmed by 6 bases and 5 bases, with 18 bases remaining between them. CDR3 nucleotides: TGTGCCAGCACCCTTCGGGGTACGCCTGACAATGAGCAGTTCTTC. Protein sequence: CASTLRGTPDNEQFF.

V and J are TRBV5-1 and TRBJ2-7; perhaps TRBD1 as D (5 bases). This CDR3 contains 14 residues. CDR1 is SGHRS, CDR2 YFSETQ, per germline. V dropped 0 bases and J dropped 5 bases, with 12 bases sitting between them. The CDR3 nucleotides read TGCGCCAGCAGCTTGGTGGTTCCCAGGGACGAGCAGTACTTC. As protein: CASSLVVPRDEQYF.

The chain employs TRBV6-6 and TRBJ1-3, with D hard to call. The germline gives CDR1 MNHNY, CDR2 SVGAGI (reference sequence). The CDR3 spans 15 residues. CDR3 sequence: CVTGRGSSSGNTIYF. The CDR3 region has the DNA TGTGTCACTGGGCGTGGCAGTAGCTCTGGAAACACCATATATTTT.

This chain joins TRBV5-1 and TRBJ2-5; 8 positions match TRBD1. The trim removed 3 bases at V and 4 bases at J, leaving 8 bases unmatched. CDR1 and CDR2 from the germline V gene are SGHRS and YFSETQ. The CDR3 is 15 amino acids. The CDR3 DNA reads TGCGCCAGCAGCTCATCACCTGACAGGGGAGAGACCCAGTACTTC. Translated: CASSSSPDRGETQYF.

The chain recombines TRBV5-4 with TRBJ1-1; D is uncertain. Germline-derived CDR1 and CDR2 are SGHNT and YYREEE (reference sequence). Between the trimmed V and J ends, which lost 3 bases and 0 bases, there was a span of 12 bases. The CDR3 loop spans 15 amino acids. CDR3 region: CASSSPAEVNTEAFF. Here the CDR3 DNA reads TGTGCCAGCAGCTCCCCGGCGGAAGTGAACACTGAAGCTTTCTTT.

The chain uses TRBV18 and TRBJ2-4; 9 bases fit TRBD1. Losses at the gene ends were 1 base for V and 8 bases for J; bases not matched to a gene: 9. The CDR3 runs to 16 residues. CDR1 and CDR2 (germline): KGHSH, LQKENI. CDR3: CASSPLGQGHRDIQYF. In DNA form, the CDR3 reads TGTGCCAGCTCACCACTGGGACAGGGTCATCGGGACATTCAGTACTTC.

A remark on this clone: The sample contains more than one DNA sequence encoding this CDR3. This rearrangement joins TRBV7-3 to TRBJ1-6; D is ambiguous. The CDR3 is 16 residues long. In germline, CDR1 is SGHTA, CDR2 FQGTGA. V shed 1 base and J shed 6 bases, with 13 bases lying between them. The CDR3 loop reads CASSLRSGPSNSPLHF. For the CDR3, the DNA is TGTGCCAGCAGCTTAAGGTCAGGCCCATCTAATTCACCCCTCCACTTT.

The V and J genes are TRBV6-5 and TRBJ1-1; 8 nucleotides line up with TRBD1. The junction had 7 bases not matched to a gene; V was cut back by 6 bases and J by 4 bases. Germline V lookup: CDR1 MNHEY, CDR2 SVGAGI. CDR3 length: 14 amino acids. The CDR3 sequence is CASRLQGASTEAFF. As DNA, the CDR3 is TGTGCCAGCAGACTCCAGGGGGCGAGCACTGAAGCTTTCTTT.